This TCR beta chain was retrieved from a study of blood T cell repertoires in COVID-19. In the authors' methods: Estimated nucleated cell counts came from reference gene primer amplification. Produced via immunoSEQ multiplex PCR; TCRdb's table is partial and in-frame only. V, J and clone size were drawn from that table, and D and trimming were deduced from the DNA. Found here are about 200,000 clones, 85% of them singletons; the top ten hold 0.95%. This clone was picked up a small number of times. This CDR3 contains 15 residues. Germline assignment: CDR1 SGHNT and CDR2 YYREEE (reference sequence). V lost 2 bases, J lost 3 bases, and 6 bases stayed unmatched.

The TCR comes from a man between 60 and 75 years old with COVID-19, enrolled during active disease. Sequencing input: peripheral blood. This chain joins TRBV5-4 and TRBJ1-1; 8 bases match TRBD1. The CDR3 sequence: CASSLQGGDYTEAFF. DNA of the CDR3: TGTGCCAGCAGCTTACAGGGGGGCGATTACACTGAAGCTTTCTTT.